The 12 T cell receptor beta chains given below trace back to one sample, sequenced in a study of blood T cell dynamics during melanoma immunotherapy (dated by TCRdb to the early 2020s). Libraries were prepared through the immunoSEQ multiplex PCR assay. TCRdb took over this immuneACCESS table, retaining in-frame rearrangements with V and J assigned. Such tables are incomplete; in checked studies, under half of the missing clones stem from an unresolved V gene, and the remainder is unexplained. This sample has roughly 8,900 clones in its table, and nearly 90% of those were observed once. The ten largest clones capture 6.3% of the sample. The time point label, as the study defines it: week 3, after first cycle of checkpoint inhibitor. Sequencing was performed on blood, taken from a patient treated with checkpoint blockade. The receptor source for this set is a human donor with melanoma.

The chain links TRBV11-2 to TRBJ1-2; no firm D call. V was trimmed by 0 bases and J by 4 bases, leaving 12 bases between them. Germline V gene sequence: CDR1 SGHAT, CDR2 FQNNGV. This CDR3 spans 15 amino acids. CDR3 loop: CASSLDSAASYGYTF. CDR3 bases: TGTGCCAGCAGCTTAGATAGCGCAGCGTCCTATGGCTACACCTTC.

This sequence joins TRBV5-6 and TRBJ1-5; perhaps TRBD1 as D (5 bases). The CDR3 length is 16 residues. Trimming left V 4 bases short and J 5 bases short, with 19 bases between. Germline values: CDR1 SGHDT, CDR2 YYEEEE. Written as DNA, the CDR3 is TGTGCCAGCAGCCCATGGGGGGGTAAACCGCATCAGCCCCAGCATTTT. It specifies CASSPWGGKPHQPQHF.

Written as DNA, the CDR3 is TGCGCCAGCAGCTTATCCGGAATTCAGAACACCGGGGAGCTGTTTTTT. Amino acids: CASSLSGIQNTGELFF. The chain combines TRBV5-1 with TRBJ2-2; D is ambiguous. V lost 2 bases and J lost 1, with 12 bases in between. There are 16 residues in the CDR3. Germline values: CDR1 SGHRS, CDR2 YFSETQ.

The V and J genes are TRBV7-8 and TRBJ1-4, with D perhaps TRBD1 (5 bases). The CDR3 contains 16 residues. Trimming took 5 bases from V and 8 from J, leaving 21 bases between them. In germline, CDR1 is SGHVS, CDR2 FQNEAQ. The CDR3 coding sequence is TGTGCCAGCAGCCCTCGCGCAGACAGAAACTGGGAAAAACTGTTTTTT. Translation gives CASSPRADRNWEKLFF.

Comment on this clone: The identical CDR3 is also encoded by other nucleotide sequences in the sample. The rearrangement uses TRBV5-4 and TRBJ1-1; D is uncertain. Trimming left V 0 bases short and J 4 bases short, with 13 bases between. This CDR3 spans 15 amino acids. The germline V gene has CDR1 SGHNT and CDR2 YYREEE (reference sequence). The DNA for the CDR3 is TGTGCCAGCAGCTTGGCCGCGGGAATAACCACTGAAGCTTTCTTT. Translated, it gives CASSLAAGITTEAFF.

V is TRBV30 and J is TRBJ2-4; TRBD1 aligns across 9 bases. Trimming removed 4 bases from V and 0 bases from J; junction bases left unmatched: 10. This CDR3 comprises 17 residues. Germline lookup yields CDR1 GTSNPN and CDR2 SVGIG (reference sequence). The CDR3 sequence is CAWTARQGVLAKNIQYF. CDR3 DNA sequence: TGTGCCTGGACCGCCCGACAGGGGGTCTTAGCCAAAAACATTCAGTACTTC. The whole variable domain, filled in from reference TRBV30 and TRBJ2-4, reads SQTIHQWPATLVQPVGSPLSLECTVEGTSNPNLYWYRQAAGRGLQLLFYSVGIGQISSEVPQNLSASRPQDRQFILSSKKLLLSDSGFYLCAWTARQGVLAKNIQYFGAGTRLSVL.

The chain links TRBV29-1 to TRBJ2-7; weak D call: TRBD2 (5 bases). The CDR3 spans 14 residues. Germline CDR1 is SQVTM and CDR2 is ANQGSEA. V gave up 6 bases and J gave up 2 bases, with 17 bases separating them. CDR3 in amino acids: CSVALIGGPYEQYF. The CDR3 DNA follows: TGCAGCGTAGCCCTTATAGGCGGGCCCTACGAGCAGTACTTC.

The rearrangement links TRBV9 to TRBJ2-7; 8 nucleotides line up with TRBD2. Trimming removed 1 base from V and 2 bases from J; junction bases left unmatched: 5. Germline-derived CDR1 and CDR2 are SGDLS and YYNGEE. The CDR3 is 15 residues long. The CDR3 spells CASSVSSGDTYEQYF. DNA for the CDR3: TGTGCCAGCAGCGTAAGTAGCGGGGATACCTACGAGCAGTACTTC.

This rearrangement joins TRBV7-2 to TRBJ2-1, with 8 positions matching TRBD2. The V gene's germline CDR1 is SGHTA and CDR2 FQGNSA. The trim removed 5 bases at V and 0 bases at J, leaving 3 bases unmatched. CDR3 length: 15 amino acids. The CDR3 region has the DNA TGTGCCAGCAGCCCTACTAGCGGCTCCTACAATGAGCAGTTCTTC. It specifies CASSPTSGSYNEQFF.

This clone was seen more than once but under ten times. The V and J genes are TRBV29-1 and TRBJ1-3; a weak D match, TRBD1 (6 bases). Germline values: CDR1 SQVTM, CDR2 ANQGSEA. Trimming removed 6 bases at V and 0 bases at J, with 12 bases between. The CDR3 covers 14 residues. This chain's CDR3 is CSVSGETSGNTIYF. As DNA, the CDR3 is TGCAGCGTGTCAGGGGAAACCTCTGGAAACACCATATATTTT.

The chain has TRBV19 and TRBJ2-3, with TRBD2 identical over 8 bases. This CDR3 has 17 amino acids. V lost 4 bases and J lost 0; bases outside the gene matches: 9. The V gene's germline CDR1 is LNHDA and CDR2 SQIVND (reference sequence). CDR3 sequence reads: CASSNNTSGHSTDTQYF. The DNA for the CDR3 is TGTGCCAGTAGTAATAATACTAGCGGCCATAGCACAGATACGCAGTATTTT.

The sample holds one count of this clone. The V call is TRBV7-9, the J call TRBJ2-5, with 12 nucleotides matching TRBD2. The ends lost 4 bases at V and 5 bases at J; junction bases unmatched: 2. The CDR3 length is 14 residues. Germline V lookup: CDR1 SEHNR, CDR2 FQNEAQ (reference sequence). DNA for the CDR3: TGTGCCAGCAGCTCCACTAGCGGGGGGGAGACCCAGTACTTC. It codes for CASSSTSGGETQYF.